These T cell receptor beta chains were read from a single sample in a study of T cell responses to AZD1222 COVID-19 vaccine. Here immunoSEQ multiplex PCR was the method, and the copy in TCRdb shows in-frame clones only, minus some. The table includes 96,000 or so clones, roughly 90% detected once. The sample in question was peripheral blood, obtained on day 0 of AZD1222 vaccination. These TCRs come from an adult in good health. Each CDR3 is given without its conserved first and last residue.

j_gene: TRBJ1-5; v_gene: TRBV30; CDR3aa: AWSVRTGNQPQH
j_gene: TRBJ1-2; v_gene: TRBV6-5; CDR3aa: ASRGQGAGNYGYT
j_gene: TRBJ2-7; v_gene: TRBV4-2; CDR3aa: ASSQRAGGYEQY
j_gene: TRBJ2-7; v_gene: TRBV27; CDR3aa: ASSLGAGTNYEQY
j_gene: TRBJ1-2; v_gene: TRBV3-1/TRBV3-2; CDR3aa: ASSQVEGDRGYT
j_gene: TRBJ1-6; v_gene: TRBV30; CDR3aa: AWSQGGNSPLH
j_gene: TRBJ2-2; v_gene: TRBV27; CDR3aa: ASSFREGTGELF
j_gene: TRBJ1-1; v_gene: TRBV24-1; CDR3aa: ATSEMGTEAF
j_gene: TRBJ2-1; v_gene: TRBV24-1; CDR3aa: ATSDLGQGHGNEQF
j_gene: TRBJ1-1; v_gene: TRBV19; CDR3aa: ASRFRDREAF
j_gene: TRBJ1-3; v_gene: TRBV4-3; CDR3aa: ASSQDRPPGNTIY
j_gene: TRBJ2-1; v_gene: TRBV7-2; CDR3aa: ASSGQKYNEQF
j_gene: TRBJ2-1; v_gene: TRBV28; CDR3aa: ASSLFVRGSSYNEQF